These 3 T cell receptor beta chains share one sample of origin, sequenced in a study of T-cell memory formation after mild COVID-19. TCRdb re-called the 5' RACE reads through MiXCR, storing one row per CDR3 protein. The sample records 50,000 or so distinct CDR3 sequences, over 9% being singletons. Sequencing was done on a sample of PBMCs or a T cell subset sorted from them (not recorded which). The receptors were gathered from a man in his late teens or twenties who had mild COVID-19 (a few samples of this study predate the infection). Cell type and time point are not known.

This clonotype showed up just a few times. The J gene is TRBJ2-7, the V gene TRBV20-1; 9 bases are shared with TRBD1. J lost 4 bases, V lost 1 base, and 8 bases had no gene match. CDR1 is DFQATT, CDR2 SNEGSKA, per germline (reference sequence). CDR3 length: 15 residues. This CDR3 is CSARVAQGAGYEQYF. The DNA of the CDR3 is TGCAGTGCTAGAGTGGCACAGGGGGCAGGATACGAGCAGTACTTC.

The chain employs TRBV9 and TRBJ2-5; 8 nucleotides line up with TRBD1. Germline loops: CDR1 SGDLS, CDR2 YYNGEE. The CDR3 consists of 13 residues. V shed 4 bases, J shed 9 bases, and the junction held 8 bases outside the gene matches. The CDR3 loop is CASSPRQGSAQYF. The CDR3 DNA is TGTGCCAGCAGCCCCCGACAGGGGTCGGCCCAGTACTTC.

There are a few counts of this clonotype. The gene calls are TRBV27 and TRBJ2-1; TRBD2 matches 9 bases. Trimming removed 1 base from V and 6 bases from J; junction bases left unmatched: 10. The CDR3 is made up of 17 amino acids. Germline lookup yields CDR1 MNHEY and CDR2 SMNVEV (reference sequence). DNA for the CDR3: TGTGCCAGCAGTTTATGGGCGGGGGGGCCAATTTCCAATGAGCAGTTCTTC. Translated: CASSLWAGGPISNEQFF.